The sequence of this T cell receptor beta chain was determined in a study of T cells in Graves' hyperthyroidism and ophthalmopathy. For the study at large: Specimen type is peripheral blood, collected at initial diagnosis prior to any treatment.

The table lists this clonotype with many counts. Its antigen is as yet unknown. Trimming took 5 bases from V and 8 from J; bases not matched to a gene: 14. The germline CDR1 and CDR2 sequences are SEHNR and FQNEAQ (reference sequence). This CDR3 is built from 15 residues. The hyperthyroidism patients had all been newly diagnosed, and their disease duration was under 2 months. Their ages ranged from 18 to 65 years. Researchers took RNA transcripts and amplified the TCR beta CDR3 regions from them. The study used the HTBI primer set for a first-round RT-PCR of the TCR CDR3. TCRdb called the multiplex PCR reads again in MiXCR, with one record for every CDR3 protein. The repertoire holds about 360,000 distinct CDR3 sequences, with roughly 13% as singletons. Study findings and constraints: Ophthalmopathy was told apart from stable hyperthyroidism by a 13 V-J model. Clonotypes that were expanded in thyroid above 0.001 mostly appeared in blood too.

The chain joins TRBV7-9 to TRBJ1-2; 7 nucleotides agree with TRBD1. Sequenced material: blood. This sequence originates from a man aged 25-45 years with Graves' hyperthyroidism that later progressed to Graves' ophthalmopathy. The CDR3 is CASSETRQGLGGYTF. As DNA, the CDR3 is TGTGCCAGCAGCGAAACTAGACAGGGTTTGGGAGGCTACACCTTC.